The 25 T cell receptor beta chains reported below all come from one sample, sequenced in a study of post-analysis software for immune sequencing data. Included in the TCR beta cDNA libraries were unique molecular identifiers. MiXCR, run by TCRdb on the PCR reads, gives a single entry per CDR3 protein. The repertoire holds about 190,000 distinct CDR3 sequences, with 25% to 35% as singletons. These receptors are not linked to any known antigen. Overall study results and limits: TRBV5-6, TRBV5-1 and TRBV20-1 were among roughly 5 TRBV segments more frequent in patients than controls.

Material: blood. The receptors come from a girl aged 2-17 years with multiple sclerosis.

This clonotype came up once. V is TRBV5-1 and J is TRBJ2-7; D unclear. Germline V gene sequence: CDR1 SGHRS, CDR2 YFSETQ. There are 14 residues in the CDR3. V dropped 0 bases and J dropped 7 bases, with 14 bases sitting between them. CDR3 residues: CASSLDPHEDEQYF. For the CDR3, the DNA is TGCGCCAGCAGCTTGGACCCCCATGAGGATGAGCAGTACTTC.

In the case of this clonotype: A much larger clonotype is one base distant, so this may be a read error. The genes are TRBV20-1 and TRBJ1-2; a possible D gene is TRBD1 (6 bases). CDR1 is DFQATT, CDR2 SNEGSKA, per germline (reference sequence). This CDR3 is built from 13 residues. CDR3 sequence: CSAGSGADYDYTF. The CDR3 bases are TGCAGTGCCGGGTCGGGGGCGGACTATGACTACACCTTC.

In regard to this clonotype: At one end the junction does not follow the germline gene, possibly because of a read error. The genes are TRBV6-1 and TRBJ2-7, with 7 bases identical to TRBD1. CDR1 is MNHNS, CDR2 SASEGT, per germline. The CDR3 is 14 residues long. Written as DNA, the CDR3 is TGTGCCAGCAGTGTTGTGACAGGGCCCTACGGGCAGTACTTC. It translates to CASSVVTGPYGQYF.

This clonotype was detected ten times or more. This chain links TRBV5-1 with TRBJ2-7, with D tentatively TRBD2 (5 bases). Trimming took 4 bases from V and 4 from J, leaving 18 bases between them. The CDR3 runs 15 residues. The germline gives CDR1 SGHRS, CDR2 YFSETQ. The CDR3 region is CASSAAVGVGYEQYF. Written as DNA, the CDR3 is TGCGCCAGCAGCGCCGCGGTGGGAGTAGGTTACGAGCAGTACTTC.

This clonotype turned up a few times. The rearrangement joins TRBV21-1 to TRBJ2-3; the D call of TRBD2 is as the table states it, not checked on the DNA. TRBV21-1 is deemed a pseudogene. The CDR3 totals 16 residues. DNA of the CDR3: TGTGCCAGCAGCAAAGAGCGAACGGGCCCCACAGATACGCAGTATTTT. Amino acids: CASSKERTGPTDTQYF.

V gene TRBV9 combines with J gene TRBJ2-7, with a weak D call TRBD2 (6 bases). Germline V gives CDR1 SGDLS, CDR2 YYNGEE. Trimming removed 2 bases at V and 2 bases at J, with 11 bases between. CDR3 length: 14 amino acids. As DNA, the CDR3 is TGTGCCAGCAGCGTGGGACGGGGGACCTACGAGCAGTACTTC. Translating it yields CASSVGRGTYEQYF.

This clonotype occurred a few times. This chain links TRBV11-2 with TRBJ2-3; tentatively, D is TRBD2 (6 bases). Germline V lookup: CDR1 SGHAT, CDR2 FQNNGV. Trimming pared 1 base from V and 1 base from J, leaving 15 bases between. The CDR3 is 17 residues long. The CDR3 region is CASSLGISGAGTDTQYF. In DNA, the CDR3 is TGTGCCAGCAGCTTAGGGATATCGGGAGCCGGCACAGATACGCAGTATTTT.

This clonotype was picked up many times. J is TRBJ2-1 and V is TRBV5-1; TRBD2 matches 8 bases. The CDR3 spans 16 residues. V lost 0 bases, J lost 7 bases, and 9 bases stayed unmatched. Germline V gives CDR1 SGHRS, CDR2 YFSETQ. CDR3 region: CASSLEGLVSGNEQFF. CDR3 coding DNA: TGCGCCAGCAGCTTGGAGGGACTAGTGAGTGGGAATGAGCAGTTCTTC.

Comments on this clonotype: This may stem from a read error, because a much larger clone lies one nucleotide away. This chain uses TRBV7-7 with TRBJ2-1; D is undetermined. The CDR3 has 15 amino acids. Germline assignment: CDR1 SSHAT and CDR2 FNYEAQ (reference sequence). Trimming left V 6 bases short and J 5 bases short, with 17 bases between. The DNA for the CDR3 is TGTGCCAGCAGTCCCGACTGGATTGGGAACAATGAGCAGTTCTTC. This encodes CASSPDWIGNNEQFF.

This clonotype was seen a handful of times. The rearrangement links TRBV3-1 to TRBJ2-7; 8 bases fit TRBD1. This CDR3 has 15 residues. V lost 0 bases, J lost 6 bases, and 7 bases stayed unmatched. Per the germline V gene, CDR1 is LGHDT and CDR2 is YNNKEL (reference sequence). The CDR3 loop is CASSQDVDRVGEQYF. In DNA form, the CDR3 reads TGTGCCAGCAGCCAAGATGTGGACAGGGTCGGCGAGCAGTACTTC.

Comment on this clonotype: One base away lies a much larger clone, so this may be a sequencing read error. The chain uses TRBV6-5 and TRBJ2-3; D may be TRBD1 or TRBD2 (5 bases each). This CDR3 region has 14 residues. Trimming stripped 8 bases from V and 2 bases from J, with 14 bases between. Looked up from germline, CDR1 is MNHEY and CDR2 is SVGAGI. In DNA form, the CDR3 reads TGTGCCAGCGCACGGGGCGGTCCCACAGATACGCAGTATTTT. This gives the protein CASARGGPTDTQYF.

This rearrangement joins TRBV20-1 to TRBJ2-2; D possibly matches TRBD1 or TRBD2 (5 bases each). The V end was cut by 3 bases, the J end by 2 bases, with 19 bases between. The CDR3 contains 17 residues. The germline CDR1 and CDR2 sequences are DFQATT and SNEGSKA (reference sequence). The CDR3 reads CSARDPGPGHNTGELFF. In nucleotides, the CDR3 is TGCAGTGCTAGGGACCCTGGACCGGGGCACAACACCGGGGAGCTGTTTTTT.

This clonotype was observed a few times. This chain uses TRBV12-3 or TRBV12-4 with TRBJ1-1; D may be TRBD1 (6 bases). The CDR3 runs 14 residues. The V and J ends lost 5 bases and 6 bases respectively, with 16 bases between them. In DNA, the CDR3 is TGTGCCAGCAGTCGTGGACAGTCGATGGCTGAAGCTTTCTTT. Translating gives CASSRGQSMAEAFF.

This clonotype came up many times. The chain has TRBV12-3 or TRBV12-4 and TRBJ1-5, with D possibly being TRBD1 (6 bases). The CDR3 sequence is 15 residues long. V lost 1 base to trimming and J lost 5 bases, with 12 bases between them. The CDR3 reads CASSLDRRGHQPQHF. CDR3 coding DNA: TGTGCCAGCAGTTTAGATCGCAGGGGACATCAGCCCCAGCATTTT.

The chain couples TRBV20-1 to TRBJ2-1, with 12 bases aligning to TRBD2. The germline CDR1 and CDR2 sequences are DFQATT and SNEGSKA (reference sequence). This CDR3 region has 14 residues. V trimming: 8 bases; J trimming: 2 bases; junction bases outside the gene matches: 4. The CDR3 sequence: CSRLAGEAYNEQFF. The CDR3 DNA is TGCAGTAGACTAGCGGGAGAAGCCTACAATGAGCAGTTCTTC.

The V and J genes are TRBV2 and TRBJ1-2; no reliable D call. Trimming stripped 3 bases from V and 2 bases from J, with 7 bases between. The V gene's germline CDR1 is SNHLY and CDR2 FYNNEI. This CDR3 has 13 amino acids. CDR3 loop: CASSERTNYGYTF. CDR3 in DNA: TGTGCCAGCAGTGAGCGCACCAACTATGGCTACACCTTC.

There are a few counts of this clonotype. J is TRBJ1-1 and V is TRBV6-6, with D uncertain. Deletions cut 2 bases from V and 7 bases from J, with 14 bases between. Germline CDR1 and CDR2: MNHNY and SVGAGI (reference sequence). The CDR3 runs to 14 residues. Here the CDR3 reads CASSYEARSFEAFF. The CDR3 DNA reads TGTGCCAGCAGTTACGAGGCCCGATCCTTTGAAGCTTTCTTT.

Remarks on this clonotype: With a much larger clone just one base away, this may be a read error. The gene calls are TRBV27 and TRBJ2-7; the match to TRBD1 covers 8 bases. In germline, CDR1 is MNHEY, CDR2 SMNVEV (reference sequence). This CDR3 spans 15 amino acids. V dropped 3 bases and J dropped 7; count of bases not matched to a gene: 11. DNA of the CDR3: TGTGCCAGCAGTTTCGCAGGGGGCTCCTACAATGAGCAGTACTTC. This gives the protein CASSFAGGSYNEQYF.

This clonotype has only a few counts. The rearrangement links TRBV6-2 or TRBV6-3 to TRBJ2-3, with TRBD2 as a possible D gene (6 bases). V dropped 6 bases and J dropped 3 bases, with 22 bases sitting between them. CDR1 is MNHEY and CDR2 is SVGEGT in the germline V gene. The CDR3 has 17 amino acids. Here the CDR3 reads CASSLPTSSGGTDTQYF. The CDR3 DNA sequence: TGTGCCAGCAGCCTCCCAACTAGCAGCGGTGGTACAGATACGCAGTATTTT.

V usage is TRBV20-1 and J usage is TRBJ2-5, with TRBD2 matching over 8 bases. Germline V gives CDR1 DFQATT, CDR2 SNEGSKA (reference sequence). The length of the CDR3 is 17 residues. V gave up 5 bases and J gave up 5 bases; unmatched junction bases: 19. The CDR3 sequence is CSAGPSGRGDSRETQYF. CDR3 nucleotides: TGCAGTGCTGGGCCTAGTGGGCGGGGGGACTCGCGGGAGACCCAGTACTTC.

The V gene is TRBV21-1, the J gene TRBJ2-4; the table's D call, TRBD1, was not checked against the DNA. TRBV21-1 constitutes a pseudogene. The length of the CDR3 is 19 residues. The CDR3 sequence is CASSPTSLTGELAKNIQYF. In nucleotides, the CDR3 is TGTGCCAGCAGCCCTACTAGTCTTACAGGGGAATTAGCCAAAAACATTCAGTACTTC.

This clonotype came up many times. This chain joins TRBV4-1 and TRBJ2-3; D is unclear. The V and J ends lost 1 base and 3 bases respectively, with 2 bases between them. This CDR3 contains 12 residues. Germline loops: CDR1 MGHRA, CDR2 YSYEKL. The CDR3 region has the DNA TGCGCCAGCAGCCAAGTGACAGATACGCAGTATTTT. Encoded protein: CASSQVTDTQYF.

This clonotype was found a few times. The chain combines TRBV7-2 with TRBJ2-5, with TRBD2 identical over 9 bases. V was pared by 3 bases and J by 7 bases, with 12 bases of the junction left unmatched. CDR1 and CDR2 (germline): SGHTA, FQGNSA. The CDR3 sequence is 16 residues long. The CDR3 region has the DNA TGTGCCAGCAGCTTCAGAGCGGGAGGCCCCGTAGGGACCCAGTACTTC. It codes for CASSFRAGGPVGTQYF.

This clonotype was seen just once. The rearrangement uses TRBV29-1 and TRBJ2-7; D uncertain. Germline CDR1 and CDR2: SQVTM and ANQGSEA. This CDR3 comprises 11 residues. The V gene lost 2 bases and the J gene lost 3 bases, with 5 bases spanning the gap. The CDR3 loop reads CSVEKDYEQYF. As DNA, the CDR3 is TGCAGCGTTGAAAAGGACTACGAGCAGTACTTC.

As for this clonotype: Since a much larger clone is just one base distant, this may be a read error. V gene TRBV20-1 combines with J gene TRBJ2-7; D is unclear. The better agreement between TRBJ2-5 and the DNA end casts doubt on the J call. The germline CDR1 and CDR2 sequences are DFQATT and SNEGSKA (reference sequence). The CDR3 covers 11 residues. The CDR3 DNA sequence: TGCAGGGCTAGAGAGGTAGAGACCCAGTACTTC. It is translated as CRAREVETQYF.